This is a list of T cell receptor beta chains from one sample in a study of cytomegalovirus exposure and HLA in healthy donors. TCRdb keeps only in-frame clones here, not all; method: immunoSEQ multiplex PCR. The sample comprises about 170,000 clones, roughly 85% of which are singletons, and about 1.5% rests with the top ten. The sequenced sample consisted of PBMCs. These receptors came from a male donor in good health and CMV-seronegative. The CDR3 runs from the conserved cysteine through the conserved F or W.

>TRBJ2-7|TRBV7-9|15
CASSRRDSPSYEQYF
>TRBJ1-4|TRBV5-1|17
CASSADAGTATNEKLFF
>TRBJ2-5|TRBV11-3|14
CASSLGGPQETQYF
>TRBJ2-2|TRBV4-1|15
CASSQAGGPTGELFF
>TRBJ1-2|TRBV4-1|12
CASNAGGYGYTF
>.|TRBV10-3|15
CAIMDRLAGSYEQYF
>TRBJ2-7|TRBV7-2|15
CASSLGATTTYEQYF
>TRBJ2-1|TRBV10-3|13
CAIKGLAVDEQFF
>TRBJ2-3|TRBV7-3|15
CASSLRKGATDTQYF
>TRBJ1-1|TRBV18|14
CASSQKDRNTEAFF
>TRBJ1-2|TRBV20-1|11
CSARAGYGYTF